Listed below are T cell receptor beta chains from one sample, sequenced in a study of cytomegalovirus exposure and HLA in healthy donors. Sequencing was performed with immunoSEQ multiplex PCR; in TCRdb, only in-frame clones are kept and a portion is missing. The sample's table shows about 67,000 clones. Sequencing was performed on PBMCs. The source of these receptors is a woman in her forties in good health and CMV-seropositive. CDR3s include the opening cysteine and the closing phenylalanine or tryptophan. Fields, in order: J gene, D gene, V gene, CDR3 protein, CDR3 DNA. The D gene is left open where the match is weak.

>TRBJ2-7|NA|TRBV2
CASSGTSGEQYF
TGTGCCAGCAGTGGGACGTCAGGGGAGCAGTACTTC
>TRBJ2-4|TRBD2|TRBV7-2
CASSRPPQRGAENIQYF
TGTGCCAGCAGCCGCCCTCCTCAGCGGGGGGCCGAAAACATTCAGTACTTC
>TRBJ1-5|NA|TRBV21-1
CASSLESGGCSNQPQHF
TGTGCCAGCAGCCTTGAATCGGGGGGCTGTAGCAATCAGCCCCAGCATTTT
>TRBJ2-1|TRBD1|TRBV7-2
CASSLVSGQGAWHEQFF
TGTGCCAGCAGCTTAGTGTCAGGACAGGGAGCTTGGCATGAGCAGTTCTTC
>TRBJ2-1|TRBD2|TRBV28
CASSLSGTYNEQFF
TGTGCCAGCAGCCTTAGCGGGACTTACAATGAGCAGTTCTTC
>TRBJ2-7|NA|TRBV7-5
CARSPWKPSGYEQYF
TGTGCCAGAAGCCCGTGGAAACCCTCAGGATACGAGCAGTACTTC
>TRBJ2-3|NA|TRBV28
CASSFDSFRTDTQYF
TGTGCCAGCAGTTTCGACAGTTTCCGTACAGATACGCAGTATTTT
>TRBJ1-1|TRBD1|TRBV7-6
CASSPDRLLNTEAFF
TGTGCCAGTTCCCCGGACAGGTTGCTGAACACTGAAGCTTTCTTT
>TRBJ1-2|NA|TRBV9
CASSPEAKNWHGYTF
TGTGCCAGCAGCCCGGAAGCGAAGAACTGGCATGGCTACACCTTC
>TRBJ1-1|NA|TRBV7-6
CASSLATTNTEAFF
TGTGCCAGCAGCTTAGCGACAACGAACACTGAAGCTTTCTTT
>TRBJ1-2|NA|TRBV6-6
CASSYSAGLTNYGYTF
TGTGCCAGCAGTTACTCCGCAGGGCTGACGAACTATGGCTACACCTTC
>TRBJ2-6|NA|TRBV7-2
CASSVTGFSGANVLTF
TGTGCCAGCAGCGTTACAGGGTTCTCTGGGGCCAACGTCCTGACTTTC